This TCR beta chain was sequenced during a study of T cells in Graves' hyperthyroidism and ophthalmopathy. In the case of this clonotype: The antigen is not known.

Study-wide points: By a 13 V-J model, ophthalmopathy was set apart from stable hyperthyroidism. In the blood, most expanded thyroid clonotypes above 0.001 appeared as well.

Germline-derived CDR1 and CDR2 are MNHEY and SMNVEV (reference sequence). With 2 bases removed from V and 9 bases from J, the gap between germline ends came to 17 bases. The length of the CDR3 is 16 residues. Researchers took RNA transcripts and amplified the TCR beta CDR3 regions from them. HTBI primers were used for first-round RT-PCR of the TCR CDR3. TCRdb itself ran the multiplex PCR reads through MiXCR, one entry per CDR3 protein. The profile shows hundreds of thousands of distinct CDR3 sequences, 20% to 25% of them singletons. Sequencing input: blood. This rearrangement joins TRBV27 to TRBJ1-6; no definite D call. The receptor comes from a man aged 25-45 years with Graves' ophthalmopathy. This CDR3 is CASSLTPPRSISPLHF. The CDR3 region has the DNA TGTGCCAGCAGTTTAACCCCCCCCAGGAGTATTTCACCCCTCCACTTT.